The 14 T cell receptor beta chains below all came from one sample that was sequenced in a study of CD8+ T cells in alopecia areata. RNA was extracted and reverse transcribed into cDNA as the sequencing template. The assay was immunoSEQ multiplex PCR, and TCRdb's table has in-frame clones only and misses some. Of fewer than 250,000 clones listed, roughly 57% are singletons. This specimen consisted of CD4+ T cells sorted from blood, obtained at week 0. All receptors derive from a human donor with alopecia areata.

This clone came up a few times. The rearrangement joins TRBV29-1 to TRBJ2-1; D is perhaps TRBD1 (6 bases). This CDR3 has 14 amino acids. Germline V CDR1 and CDR2: SQVTM, ANQGSEA. The V end was cut by 8 bases, the J end by 2 bases, with 16 bases between. CDR3 nucleotide sequence: TGCAGCAATAGCAGGGGACGGACCTACAATGAGCAGTTCTTC. This sequence encodes CSNSRGRTYNEQFF.

The genes are TRBV7-6 and TRBJ1-6, with 7 bases lining up with TRBD1. The CDR3 consists of 15 residues. Trimming took 0 bases from V and 5 from J; bases not matched to a gene: 1. Germline V gene sequence: CDR1 SGHVS, CDR2 FNYEAQ. Written as DNA, the CDR3 is TGTGCCAGCAGCTTAGCGGGACAGAATAATTCACCCCTCCACTTT. This translates into CASSLAGQNNSPLHF.

This clone was counted only a few times. The V and J genes are TRBV5-1 and TRBJ1-4, with 7 bases aligning to TRBD1. With V trimmed by 2 bases and J by 5 bases, 6 bases remained unmatched. Germline CDR1 reads SGHRS; CDR2 reads YFSETQ. The CDR3 runs 15 residues. The CDR3 here is CASSFFGDSNEKLFF. The CDR3 DNA is TGCGCCAGCAGCTTCTTTGGGGACAGCAATGAAAAACTGTTTTTT.

The rearrangement links TRBV9 to TRBJ1-1; possible D gene TRBD1, 5 bases. Per the germline V gene, CDR1 is SGDLS and CDR2 is YYNGEE. There are 13 residues in the CDR3. The V end was cut by 0 bases, the J end by 10 bases, with 13 bases between. The CDR3 here is CASSVGPLRGAFF. DNA for the CDR3: TGTGCCAGCAGCGTAGGGCCACTGAGGGGAGCTTTCTTT. Filled out from reference TRBV9 and TRBJ1-1, the complete variable domain reads DSGVTQTPKHLITATGQRVTLRCSPRSGDLSVYWYQQSLDQGLQFLIQYYNGEERAKGNILERFSAQQFPDLHSELNLSSLELGDSALYFCASSVGPLRGAFFGQGTRLTVV.

This clone was observed a few times. This sequence joins TRBV5-6 and TRBJ1-2; 9 positions match TRBD1. This CDR3 has 15 residues. The germline gives CDR1 SGHDT, CDR2 YYEEEE. Losses at the gene ends were 3 bases for V and 7 bases for J; bases not matched to a gene: 10. CDR3 in amino acids: CASSSTTTGGTGYTF. CDR3 DNA: TGTGCCAGCAGCTCGACAACGACAGGGGGTACTGGCTACACCTTC.

The chain carries TRBV5-1 and TRBJ2-5, with D possibly TRBD1 on 6 matching bases. The CDR3 runs to 15 residues. Per the germline V gene, CDR1 is SGHRS and CDR2 is YFSETQ. Trimming removed 0 bases from V and 0 bases from J, with 9 bases in between. CDR3 nucleotides: TGCGCCAGCAGCTTGGCCGGACAGCACCAAGAGACCCAGTACTTC. Translated: CASSLAGQHQETQYF.

This chain joins TRBV2 and TRBJ2-3; the D is unclear. The CDR3 totals 14 residues. Trimming stripped 6 bases from V and 2 bases from J, with 12 bases between. Looked up from germline, CDR1 is SNHLY and CDR2 is FYNNEI. As DNA, the CDR3 is TGTGCCAGCAGGACAATCCGGGCCACAGATACGCAGTATTTT. Its protein is CASRTIRATDTQYF. The variable domain in full, completed from reference TRBV2 and TRBJ2-3, reads EPEVTQTPSHQVTQMGQEVILRCVPISNHLYFYWYRQILGQKVEFLVSFYNNEISEKSEIFDDQFSVERPDGSNFTLKIRSTKLEDSAMYFCASRTIRATDTQYFGPGTRLTVL.

CDR3 loop: CASSLGSGNTGELFF. The DNA of the CDR3 is TGTGCCAGCAGCTTAGGGAGCGGTAACACCGGGGAGCTGTTTTTT. This chain links TRBV7-2 with TRBJ2-2, with a weak D call TRBD2 (5 bases). CDR3 length equals 15 residues. The germline gives CDR1 SGHTA, CDR2 FQGNSA. Trimming pared 1 base from V and 2 bases from J, leaving 8 bases between.

V is TRBV4-1 and J is TRBJ2-3; possibly TRBD1 or TRBD2 for D (5 bases each). Germline lookup yields CDR1 MGHRA and CDR2 YSYEKL. V dropped 5 bases and J dropped 8 bases, with 17 bases sitting between them. The CDR3 sequence is 14 residues long. CDR3 sequence: CASSSPRGPPTQYF. The CDR3 DNA follows: TGCGCCAGCAGCTCCCCGAGGGGCCCGCCTACGCAGTATTTT.

This clone has a handful of counts. The chain couples TRBV19 to TRBJ2-1; D not certain. Trimming pared 4 bases from V and 0 bases from J, leaving 16 bases between. This CDR3 has 17 residues. The germline V gene has CDR1 LNHDA and CDR2 SQIVND (reference sequence). CDR3 amino acids: CASSNTRNGRSYNEQFF. The CDR3, as DNA: TGTGCCAGTAGTAACACACGAAACGGACGCTCCTACAATGAGCAGTTCTTC. Complete variable domain (other parts from reference TRBV19 and TRBJ2-1): DGGITQSPKYLFRKEGQNVTLSCEQNLNHDAMYWYRQDPGQGLRLIYYSQIVNDFQKGDIAEGYSVSREKKESFPLTVTSAQKNPTAFYLCASSNTRNGRSYNEQFFGPGTRLTVL.

This clone appeared a single time. V gene TRBV19 combines with J gene TRBJ2-3; tentatively, D is TRBD1 (6 bases). This CDR3 spans 17 amino acids. Germline CDR1 LNHDA, CDR2 SQIVND (reference sequence). Trimming took off 5 bases at V and 5 bases at J, with 23 bases between the two ends. The CDR3 loop is CASSQTGTLSRGDTQYF. In nucleotides, the CDR3 is TGTGCCAGTAGTCAAACCGGGACATTAAGCCGTGGAGATACGCAGTATTTT.

The chain uses TRBV7-9 and TRBJ1-2; 8 bases are shared with TRBD1. V shed 5 bases and J 8 bases; nucleotides not matched to a gene: 10. The germline gives CDR1 SEHNR, CDR2 FQNEAQ (reference sequence). The CDR3 loop spans 14 amino acids. The CDR3 sequence is CASSVRDRHLGYTF. In nucleotides, the CDR3 is TGTGCCAGCAGCGTCCGGGACAGGCATTTGGGCTACACCTTC.

This clone was observed a handful of times. J is TRBJ2-5 and V is TRBV29-1, with D hard to call. V was cut by 5 bases and J by 2 bases, with 12 bases left in between. Per the germline V gene, CDR1 is SQVTM and CDR2 is ANQGSEA. There are 13 residues in the CDR3. DNA for the CDR3: TGCAGCGTTCCTGGCGCCAGGCAAGAGACCCAGTACTTC. The encoded protein is CSVPGARQETQYF.

V is TRBV4-2 and J is TRBJ1-1, with a possible D match to TRBD1 (5 bases). Deletions cut 0 bases from V and 6 bases from J, with 23 bases between. The CDR3 is 18 amino acids. Germline CDR1 reads LGHNA; CDR2 reads YNFKEQ. The CDR3, as DNA: TGTGCCAGCAGCCAAGATTCTGGGTTCGGGGGGGGAAGGCCTGAAGCTTTCTTT. This sequence encodes CASSQDSGFGGGRPEAFF.